Listed here are 14 T cell receptor beta chains from one sample, sequenced in a study of T cell responses to AZD1222 COVID-19 vaccine. The data were produced by immunoSEQ multiplex PCR, yet TCRdb's version contains in-frame clones alone and is incomplete. The table lists around 110,000 clones, roughly 90% of them singletons, with 7.5% to 8% in the top ten. The material was peripheral blood, obtained on day 0 of AZD1222 vaccination. These receptors all stem from an adult in good health.

The CDR3 region has the DNA TGTGCCAGCAGACGGTCCGGGACAGGGGACACTGAAGCTTTCTTT. Translated, it gives CASRRSGTGDTEAFF. The J gene is TRBJ1-1, the V gene TRBV6-5; 10 nucleotides line up with TRBD1. CDR3 length equals 15 residues. After removal of 6 bases from V and 3 bases from J, the junction contained 7 bases not matched to a gene. Germline CDR1 and CDR2: MNHEY and SVGAGI.

The chain recombines TRBV5-6 with TRBJ1-6; no clear D. Trimming removed 7 bases from V and 7 bases from J, with 18 bases in between. The germline CDR1 and CDR2 sequences are SGHDT and YYEEEE. CDR3 length: 15 amino acids. The CDR3 DNA sequence: TGTGCCAGCGCGGCTAGTAGGGCCGAGAATTCACCCCTCCACTTT. It encodes CASAASRAENSPLHF.

This clone was observed once. As DNA, the CDR3 is TGTGCCAGCAGTTTTTTCTCCCGGGGAACTGAAGCTTTCTTT. Its protein product is CASSFFSRGTEAFF. The V gene is TRBV28, the J gene TRBJ1-1; D gene ambiguous. CDR1 and CDR2 from the germline V gene are MDHEN and SYDVKM. The germline V and J ends were trimmed by 3 bases and 5 bases, with 13 bases remaining between them. The CDR3 sequence is 14 residues long.

The chain combines TRBV2 with TRBJ1-3, with D possibly matching TRBD1 (5 bases). Germline V gives CDR1 SNHLY, CDR2 FYNNEI. V dropped 4 bases and J dropped 3 bases, with 7 bases sitting between them. This CDR3 comprises 13 residues. The chain's CDR3 is CASSAQGGNTIYF. CDR3 nucleotides: TGTGCCAGCAGTGCCCAGGGTGGAAACACCATATATTTT.

The V gene is TRBV30, the J gene TRBJ2-5; possibly TRBD2 for D (6 bases). The CDR3 is 13 amino acids. Germline CDR1 and CDR2: GTSNPN and SVGIG (reference sequence). V was clipped by 4 bases and J by 0 bases, with 9 bases between them. The DNA for the CDR3 is TGTGCCTGGATGGGGGGACACCAAGAGACCCAGTACTTC. It specifies CAWMGGHQETQYF.

This clone was counted a few times. The rearrangement uses TRBV12-3 or TRBV12-4 and TRBJ1-2; D perhaps matches TRBD1 (5 bases). CDR3 size: 13 residues. Trimming cost V 10 bases and J 6 bases, with 18 bases left between them. For the CDR3, the DNA is TGTGCCACCGGGGTCCAGGGAGGCGATGGCTACACCTTC. Translated: CATGVQGGDGYTF.

This chain uses TRBV19 with TRBJ1-5; D not resolved. Trimming took 6 bases from V and 9 from J, leaving 12 bases between them. The CDR3 is 12 amino acids. Per the germline V gene, CDR1 is LNHDA and CDR2 is SQIVND (reference sequence). CDR3 bases: TGTGCCAGTAGGGCAGCCGCCGGGCCCCAGCATTTT. The encoded protein is CASRAAAGPQHF. Full variable domain (remainder filled in from reference TRBV19 and TRBJ1-5): DGGITQSPKYLFRKEGQNVTLSCEQNLNHDAMYWYRQDPGQGLRLIYYSQIVNDFQKGDIAEGYSVSREKKESFPLTVTSAQKNPTAFYLCASRAAAGPQHFGDGTRLSIL.

The V and J genes are TRBV9 and TRBJ2-5; D gene uncertain. CDR3 length: 15 residues. With 0 bases removed from V and 4 bases from J, the gap between germline ends came to 13 bases. Germline V gene sequence: CDR1 SGDLS, CDR2 YYNGEE. CDR3: CASSVGDHLGETQYF. The CDR3 DNA reads TGTGCCAGCAGCGTAGGTGACCACCTGGGAGAGACCCAGTACTTC.

Comment on this clone: Lacking the conserved final phenylalanine or tryptophan, this CDR3 likely reflects a read error. The DNA is omitted, as the CDR3 cannot be located on it reliably, and the CDR3 follows TCRdb's listing. The CDR3 spells CASSLGALSGSSPL. This rearrangement joins TRBV5-5 to TRBJ1-1; the D call TRBD1 from the table was never checked on the DNA. The CDR3 sequence runs 14 residues, both termini included. CDR1 SGHKS and CDR2 YYEKEE come from the germline V gene (reference sequence).

The chain is built from TRBV7-9 and TRBJ1-1; tentative D call: TRBD1 (6 bases). The V end lost 5 bases, the J end lost 9 bases, and 13 bases lay between the germline ends. The CDR3 is 12 residues long. Per the germline V gene, CDR1 is SEHNR and CDR2 is FQNEAQ (reference sequence). CDR3 nucleotides: TGTGCCAGCAGCGCGTGGACAGTCCAAGCTTTCTTT. Its protein product is CASSAWTVQAFF.

The chain recombines TRBV6-5 with TRBJ1-5; D perhaps matches TRBD1 (5 bases). This CDR3 comprises 13 residues. Germline CDR1 MNHEY, CDR2 SVGAGI. V was shortened by 4 bases and J by 9 bases, with 13 bases between the two germline ends. The CDR3, as DNA: TGTGCCAGCAGTTTGAGGGGATTAGGGCCCCAGCATTTT. It is translated as CASSLRGLGPQHF.

The CDR3 DNA sequence: TGTGCCAGTAGCGCGGGGCCGGGCCGCGGGAACACTGAAGCTTTCTTT. Translated: CASSAGPGRGNTEAFF. V gene TRBV19 combines with J gene TRBJ1-1; D is possibly TRBD1 (5 bases). Germline assignment: CDR1 LNHDA and CDR2 SQIVND (reference sequence). V lost 6 bases and J 1 base, leaving 18 bases between the germline ends. This CDR3 is 16 amino acids long.

V and J are TRBV6-1 and TRBJ1-3; D perhaps matches TRBD1 (5 bases). V shed 3 bases and J shed 9 bases, with 12 bases lying between them. Germline V gene lookup returns CDR1 MNHNS and CDR2 SASEGT. CDR3 size: 13 residues. The chain's CDR3 is CASSEGRLFTIYF. CDR3 nucleotides: TGTGCCAGCAGTGAGGGACGGCTTTTCACCATATATTTT.

This clone has a single count. The chain joins TRBV19 to TRBJ2-4; D tentatively fits TRBD1 or TRBD2 (5 bases each). The CDR3 runs to 15 residues. Germline CDR1 is LNHDA and CDR2 is SQIVND (reference sequence). V shed 6 bases and J shed 5 bases, with 17 bases lying between them. The CDR3 sequence is CASRFWGEGQNIQYF. CDR3 sequence (DNA): TGTGCCAGTAGATTTTGGGGCGAGGGTCAAAACATTCAGTACTTC.